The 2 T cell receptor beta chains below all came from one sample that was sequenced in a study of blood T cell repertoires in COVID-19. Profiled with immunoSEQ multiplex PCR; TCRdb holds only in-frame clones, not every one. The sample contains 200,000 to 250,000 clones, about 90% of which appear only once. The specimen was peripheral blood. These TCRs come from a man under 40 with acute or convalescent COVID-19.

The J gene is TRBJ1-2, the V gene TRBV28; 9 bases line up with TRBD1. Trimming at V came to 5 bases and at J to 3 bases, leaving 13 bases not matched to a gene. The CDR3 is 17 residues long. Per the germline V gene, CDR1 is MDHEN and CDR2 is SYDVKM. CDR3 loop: CASSLSRDRVRDYGYTF. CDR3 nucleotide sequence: TGTGCCAGCAGTCTGAGCCGGGACAGGGTTAGGGACTATGGCTACACCTTC.

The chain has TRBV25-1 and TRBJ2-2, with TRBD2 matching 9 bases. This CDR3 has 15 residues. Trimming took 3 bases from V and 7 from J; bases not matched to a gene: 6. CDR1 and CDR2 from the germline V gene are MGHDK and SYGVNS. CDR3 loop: CASSDYSGRIGELFF. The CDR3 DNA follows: TGTGCCAGCAGTGATTATAGCGGGAGAATCGGGGAGCTGTTTTTT. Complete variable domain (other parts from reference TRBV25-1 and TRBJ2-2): EADIYQTPRYLVIGTGKKITLECSQTMGHDKMYWYQQDPGMELHLIHYSYGVNSTEKGDLSSESTVSRIRTEHFPLTLESARPSHTSQYLCASSDYSGRIGELFFGEGSRLTVL.